The present TCR beta chain was sequenced within a study of PD-1 blockade in classical Hodgkin lymphoma. Overall study results and limits: Reported baseline diversity: healthy donors highest, relapsed/refractory patients lowest. For complete responders, baseline diversity was comparable to that of newly diagnosed patients.

The time point is: cycle 4 day 1 (C4D1), after 6 weeks of nivolumab. The patients all showed relapse after autologous stem cell transplantation, while their brentuximab vedotin exposure varied. Complete response, partial response or progressive disease made up the best responses. The J segment lost 0 bases and the V segment lost 4 bases, leaving 5 bases of the junction unmatched. CDR3 length: 16 residues. Germline loops: CDR1 MNHEY, CDR2 SMNVEV (reference sequence). A note on this clone: Its antigen is not identified.

TCRdb keeps only in-frame clones here, not all; method: immunoSEQ multiplex PCR. Of around 100,000 clones in the sample, just over 90% were seen once. The chain uses TRBV27 and TRBJ1-4; 7 nucleotides agree with TRBD1. This TCR came from a human donor with classical Hodgkin lymphoma. Material: peripheral blood mononuclear cells (PBMCs), obtained before the fourth cycle of nivolumab. CDR3 coding DNA: TGTGCCAGCAGTTCCTCTACAGGGGCAACTAATGAAAAACTGTTTTTT. Amino acid sequence: CASSSSTGATNEKLFF.